The 21 T cell receptor beta chains presented below share a single source sample, sequenced in a study of OX40 agonist ivuxolimab in advanced cancers. The repertoire was sequenced with immunoSEQ multiplex PCR; TCRdb's copy has only in-frame clones and lacks some. The sample contains more than 40,000 clones, roughly 85% of which appear only once. Sequenced material: CD4+ or CD8+ T cells sorted from blood, taken in a trial of the OX40 agonist ivuxolimab. These receptors came from an adult with an advanced solid tumor such as melanoma, head and neck, liver or kidney cancer.

The chain couples TRBV11-3 to TRBJ1-1, with a possible D match to TRBD1 (5 bases). There are 13 residues in the CDR3. Germline CDR1 reads SGHNT; CDR2 reads YENEEA. The V end lost 5 bases, the J end lost 7 bases, and 14 bases lay between the germline ends. The CDR3 sequence is CASSPAGDGEAFF. The CDR3 nucleotides read TGTGCCAGCAGCCCGGCGGGGGACGGTGAAGCTTTCTTT.

V and J are TRBV11-2 and TRBJ2-1; 11 bases match TRBD2. Per the germline V gene, CDR1 is SGHAT and CDR2 is FQNNGV. This CDR3 has 16 amino acids. V lost 1 base and J lost 7; bases outside the gene matches: 6. CDR3 residues: CASSLGSLAGGNEQFF. For the CDR3, the DNA is TGTGCCAGCAGCTTAGGGTCCCTAGCGGGAGGTAATGAGCAGTTCTTC.

CDR3 sequence reads: CASSPFQGMDTEAFF. In DNA form, the CDR3 reads TGTGCCAGCTCACCATTCCAGGGGATGGACACTGAAGCTTTCTTT. The rearrangement joins TRBV18 to TRBJ1-1; possibly TRBD1 for D (6 bases). Trimming removed 2 bases from V and 3 bases from J, with 13 bases in between. This CDR3 is 15 amino acids long. Germline V gene sequence: CDR1 KGHSH, CDR2 LQKENI.

The rearrangement uses TRBV4-1 and TRBJ2-4, with a tentative D call TRBD1 (6 bases). Trimming left V 1 base short and J 4 bases short, with 14 bases between. In germline, CDR1 is MGHRA, CDR2 YSYEKL. The CDR3 runs 16 residues. CDR3 region: CASSQVRDTLKNIQYF. CDR3 in DNA: TGCGCCAGCAGCCAAGTGAGGGACACACTAAAAAACATTCAGTACTTC.

This chain uses TRBV29-1 with TRBJ1-1; no clear D gene. This CDR3 is built from 11 residues. Deletions cut 7 bases from V and 0 bases from J, with 6 bases between. Germline V gene data show CDR1 as SQVTM and CDR2 as ANQGSEA. The CDR3 sequence is CSGLMNTEAFF. CDR3 DNA sequence: TGCAGCGGCCTGATGAACACTGAAGCTTTCTTT.

This sequence joins TRBV5-1 and TRBJ2-3; the match to TRBD2 covers 15 bases. Germline trimming cut 4 bases from V and 5 bases from J; bases unmatched to any gene: 5. This CDR3 has 16 amino acids. Looked up from germline, CDR1 is SGHRS and CDR2 is YFSETQ. CDR3 protein: CASSAGLAGGIDTQYF. CDR3 bases: TGCGCCAGCAGCGCCGGACTAGCGGGGGGGATAGATACGCAGTATTTT.

The chain employs TRBV7-3 and TRBJ2-3; D unresolved. CDR1 is SGHTA, CDR2 FQGTGA, per germline. Deletions cut 5 bases from V and 0 bases from J, with 12 bases between. CDR3 size: 15 residues. The CDR3 loop is CASSPRLTSTDTQYF. CDR3 nucleotide sequence: TGTGCCAGCAGCCCCAGACTGACTAGCACAGATACGCAGTATTTT.

The chain recombines TRBV29-1 with TRBJ1-5; D is ambiguous. The CDR3 totals 12 residues. Per the germline V gene, CDR1 is SQVTM and CDR2 is ANQGSEA. CDR3 residues: CSPQVLHQPQHF. The CDR3 DNA follows: TGCAGTCCCCAGGTTCTTCATCAGCCCCAGCATTTT.

This clone was observed a few times. The gene calls are TRBV11-2 and TRBJ2-2, with D maybe TRBD1 (6 bases). CDR1 and CDR2 (germline): SGHAT, FQNNGV. The CDR3 spans 16 residues. V dropped 5 bases and J dropped 3 bases, with 16 bases sitting between them. The CDR3 nucleotides read TGTGCCAGCAGCCAACGAGTGGACAGCTACACCGGGGAGCTGTTTTTT. It is translated as CASSQRVDSYTGELFF.

The gene calls are TRBV5-5 and TRBJ1-1, with D possibly matching TRBD1 (5 bases). V gave up 1 base and J gave up 8 bases, with 9 bases separating them. Germline V gene data show CDR1 as SGHKS and CDR2 as YYEKEE (reference sequence). This CDR3 is 12 amino acids long. The CDR3 loop is CASSLQGLEAFF. CDR3 DNA sequence: TGTGCCAGCAGCTTGCAGGGACTCGAAGCTTTCTTT.

The chain links TRBV29-1 to TRBJ2-1, with TRBD2 as a possible D gene (6 bases). From germline, CDR1 is SQVTM and CDR2 ANQGSEA. Trimming left V 5 bases short and J 1 base short, with 12 bases between. There are 14 residues in the CDR3. The CDR3 here is CSVHGTGSYNEQFF. CDR3 coding DNA: TGCAGCGTTCACGGGACTGGATCCTACAATGAGCAGTTCTTC.

The rearrangement joins TRBV29-1 to TRBJ1-1, with 7 bases lining up with TRBD1. The CDR3 totals 14 residues. CDR1 is SQVTM and CDR2 is ANQGSEA in the germline V gene. V was pared by 6 bases and J by 1 base, with 8 bases of the junction left unmatched. Here the CDR3 DNA reads TGCAGCGTCCAGGGGGGACGGACGAACACTGAAGCTTTCTTT. It codes for CSVQGGRTNTEAFF.

The chain uses TRBV28 and TRBJ1-6, with a tentative D call TRBD1 (6 bases). This CDR3 comprises 15 residues. Trimming removed 7 bases at V and 2 bases at J, with 12 bases between. CDR1 is MDHEN and CDR2 is SYDVKM in the germline V gene. The CDR3: CASTRGGPYNSPLHF. In DNA, the CDR3 is TGTGCCAGCACTCGTGGGGGGCCCTATAATTCACCCCTCCACTTT. The full variable domain, in which reference TRBV28 and TRBJ1-6 provide the parts outside the CDR3, is DVKVTQSSRYLVKRTGEKVFLECVQDMDHENMFWYRQDPGLGLRLIYFSYDVKMKEKGDIPEGYSVSREKKERFSLILESASTNQTSMYLCASTRGGPYNSPLHFGNGTRLTVT.

The rearrangement uses TRBV6-5 and TRBJ1-5; 9 bases line up with TRBD1. V was pared by 5 bases and J by 4 bases, with 6 bases of the junction left unmatched. The CDR3 loop spans 15 amino acids. Germline V gene data show CDR1 as MNHEY and CDR2 as SVGAGI. The CDR3 spells CASSVNRGPNQPQHF. CDR3 sequence (DNA): TGTGCCAGCAGTGTTAACAGGGGGCCAAATCAGCCCCAGCATTTT.

In its sample, this clone was seen once. The V gene is TRBV27, the J gene TRBJ2-3; possible D gene TRBD2, 7 bases. The germline V gene encodes CDR1 MNHEY and CDR2 SMNVEV (reference sequence). CDR3 length: 20 residues. Trimming removed 2 bases from V and 3 bases from J, with 27 bases in between. CDR3 protein: CASSLRSKGRGRGMTDTQYF. In DNA form, the CDR3 reads TGTGCCAGCAGTTTACGGAGTAAGGGGCGGGGGCGGGGTATGACAGATACGCAGTATTTT.

The CDR3: CASSLSRDVSNTEAFF. The DNA of the CDR3 is TGTGCCAGCAGCTTAAGTCGGGACGTATCCAACACTGAAGCTTTCTTT. The genes are TRBV7-3 and TRBJ1-1, with D tentatively TRBD1 (5 bases). V gave up 1 base and J gave up 2 bases, with 14 bases separating them. This CDR3 contains 16 residues. The V gene's germline CDR1 is SGHTA and CDR2 FQGTGA.

The chain carries TRBV7-9 and TRBJ2-6; D unresolved. V gave up 0 bases and J gave up 8 bases, with 17 bases separating them. Per germline, CDR1 SEHNR and CDR2 FQNEAQ (reference sequence). The CDR3 is 17 residues long. CDR3 nucleotides: TGTGCCAGCAGCTTAGCGCTCGGCCCCCGGCGGACCAACGTCCTGACTTTC. Translation: CASSLALGPRRTNVLTF.

V is TRBV28 and J is TRBJ1-1; 11 nucleotides line up with TRBD1. Germline CDR1 reads MDHEN; CDR2 reads SYDVKM. This CDR3 spans 15 amino acids. V shed 3 bases, J shed 5 bases, and the junction held 5 bases outside the gene matches. CDR3 residues: CASSFRDRGVTEAFF. In DNA form, the CDR3 reads TGTGCCAGCAGTTTTAGGGACAGGGGGGTTACTGAAGCTTTCTTT.

The genes are TRBV30 and TRBJ2-2; D is unresolved. This CDR3 is built from 14 residues. Per germline, CDR1 GTSNPN and CDR2 SVGIG (reference sequence). CDR3 loop: CAHALGLNTGELFF. The DNA of the CDR3 is TGTGCTCATGCACTGGGTCTCAACACCGGGGAGCTGTTTTTT. Using reference TRBV30 and TRBJ2-2 for the parts outside the CDR3, the full variable domain is SQTIHQWPATLVQPVGSPLSLECTVEGTSNPNLYWYRQAAGRGLQLLFYSVGIGQISSEVPQNLSASRPQDRQFILSSKKLLLSDSGFYLCAHALGLNTGELFFGEGSRLTVL.

This chain connects TRBV5-5 to TRBJ1-5; no reliable D call. Trimming removed 0 bases from V and 7 bases from J, with 5 bases in between. CDR3 length equals 12 residues. From germline, CDR1 is SGHKS and CDR2 YYEKEE (reference sequence). In nucleotides, the CDR3 is TGTGCCAGCAGCTTGGCGGGGCAGCCCCAGCATTTT. Residues: CASSLAGQPQHF.

The chain combines TRBV5-1 with TRBJ2-3, with D possibly called TRBD1 or TRBD2 (5 bases each). Trimming left V 5 bases short and J 4 bases short, with 14 bases between. Germline CDR1 is SGHRS and CDR2 is YFSETQ. This CDR3 is 14 amino acids long. The CDR3 bases are TGCGCCAGCAGGGGGACCCTCGGCCCAGATACGCAGTATTTT. Residues: CASRGTLGPDTQYF.